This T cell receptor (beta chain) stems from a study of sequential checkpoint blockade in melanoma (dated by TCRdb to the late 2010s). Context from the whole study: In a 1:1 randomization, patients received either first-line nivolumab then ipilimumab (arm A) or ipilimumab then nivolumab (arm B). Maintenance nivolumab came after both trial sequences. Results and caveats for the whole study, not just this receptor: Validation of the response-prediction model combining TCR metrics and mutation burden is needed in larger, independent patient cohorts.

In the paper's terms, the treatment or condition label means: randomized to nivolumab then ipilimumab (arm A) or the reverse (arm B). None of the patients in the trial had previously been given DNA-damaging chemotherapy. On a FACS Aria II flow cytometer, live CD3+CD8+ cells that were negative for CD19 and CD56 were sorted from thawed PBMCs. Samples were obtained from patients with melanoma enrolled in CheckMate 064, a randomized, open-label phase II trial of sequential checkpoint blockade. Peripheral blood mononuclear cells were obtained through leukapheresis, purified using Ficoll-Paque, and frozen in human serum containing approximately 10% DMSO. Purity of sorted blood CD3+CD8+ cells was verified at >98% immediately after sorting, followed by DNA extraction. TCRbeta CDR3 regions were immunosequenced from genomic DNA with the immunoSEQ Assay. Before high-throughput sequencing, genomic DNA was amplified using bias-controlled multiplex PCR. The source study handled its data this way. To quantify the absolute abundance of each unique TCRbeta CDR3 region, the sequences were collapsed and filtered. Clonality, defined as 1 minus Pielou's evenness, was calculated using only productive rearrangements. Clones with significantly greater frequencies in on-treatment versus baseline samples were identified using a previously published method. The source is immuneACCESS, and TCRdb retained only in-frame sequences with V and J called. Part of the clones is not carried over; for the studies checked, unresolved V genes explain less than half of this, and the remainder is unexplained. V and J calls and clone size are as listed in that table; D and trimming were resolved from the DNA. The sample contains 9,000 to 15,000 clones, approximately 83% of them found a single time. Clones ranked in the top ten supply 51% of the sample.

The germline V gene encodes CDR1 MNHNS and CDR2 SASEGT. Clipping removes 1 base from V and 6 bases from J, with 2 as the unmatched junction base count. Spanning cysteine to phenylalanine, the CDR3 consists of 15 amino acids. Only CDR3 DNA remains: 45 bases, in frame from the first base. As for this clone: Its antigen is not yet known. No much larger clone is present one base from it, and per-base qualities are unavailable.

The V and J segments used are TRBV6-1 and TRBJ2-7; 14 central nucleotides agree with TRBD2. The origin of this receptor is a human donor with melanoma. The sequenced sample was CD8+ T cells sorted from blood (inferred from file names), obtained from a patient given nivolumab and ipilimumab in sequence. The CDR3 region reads CASSEGTSGGSEQYF. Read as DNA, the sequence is TGTGCCAGCAGTGAAGGGACTAGCGGGGGGAGCGAGCAGTACTTC.